This TCR beta chain stems from a study of cytomegalovirus exposure and HLA in healthy donors (dated by TCRdb to between 2016 and 2019). In terms of the full investigation: According to an earlier analysis of 587 of the donors, about 170 million T cells yielded 117 million unique TCR beta sequences and about 300 Gb of sequence data. An early release covering just under 650 HLA-typed donors comprised about 290 gigabases of sequencing data and tens of millions of unique TCR sequences. Among the roughly 370 genotyped donors, about 83% belonged to the genetic ancestry cluster associated with self-reported Caucasian donors. The aim of the study was to test whether cataloging public T cell receptors could identify signatures of past pathogen exposure. The study used immunosequencing to profile the T cell repertoires of approximately 640 subjects and linked those repertoires to cytomegalovirus serostatus. Besides the first cohort of around 670 subjects, a separate validation cohort made up of some 110 different subjects was used. The study combined high-throughput TCR immunosequencing, statistical association of individual TCRs with disease status, and machine learning to predict cytomegalovirus infection status. A later analysis re-examined previously published TCR beta repertoires from roughly 720 donors and added high-resolution HLA genotyping to investigate patterns of TCR occurrence. The later analysis used no new phenotypic data to find candidate immune exposures, relying instead on TCR beta sequences and their occurrence across donors. To decide whether each TCR beta V gene segment behaved as functional or pseudogenic, an earlier analysis of some 570 of the donors relied on high-throughput TCR beta sequencing. Donor age, sex, ethnicity and CMV serostatus were collected together with the repertoire data. Genome-wide SNP genotypes for about 60% of the roughly 700 donors were used in a later genetic analysis, which treated that subset as a discovery cohort. All discovery cohort repertoires had been generated on a single sequencing platform. Both class I and class II loci were covered by HLA typing, at four-digit resolution. Typing coverage differed by locus: A, B, C, DRB1 and DQB1 were typed in about 629-640 donors, DQA1 in approximately 520, DPA1 in 600 to 610, and DPB1 in just under 480. Four or five DR-DQ haplotypes were handled as single units for association and clustering, since linkage in the cohort was strong. Among some 400 genotyped donors of the cohort, an average of roughly 230,000 unique TCR beta nucleotide sequences was sequenced per donor, of which roughly 18% were non-productive.

The cysteine opens and the phenylalanine closes a CDR3 of 15 amino acids. Only the CDR3 DNA stays, 45 bases, in frame from base 1. The germline V gene provides CDR1 SGHDN and CDR2 FVKESK. Relative to germline, V is 0 bases shorter and J is 9 bases shorter, with 18 bases between their ends. The cohort comprised around 690 healthy bone marrow donors. At the time of sampling, every cohort member was nominally healthy, though immune exposures that went unrecorded were likely present. The donor tested CMV seronegative, placing the donor among the 300 to 450 seronegative members of the cohort. Every donor gave a peripheral blood sample, and the peripheral blood mononuclear cells from that sample were used for TCR beta sequencing. The Qiagen DNeasy Blood Extraction Kit was used to extract genomic DNA from the blood cell samples. Library construction relied on the immunoSEQ multiplex PCR assay. For the multiplex PCR, a mixture combining 60 forward primers for TCR Vbeta segments and 13 reverse primers for TCR Jbeta segments was used. Amplification of the CDR3 region of rearranged TCR beta genes was performed with a multiplex PCR assay on genomic DNA. The amplified TCR beta libraries were sequenced on the Illumina HiSeq System as 87-base-pair reads. The original pipeline was this. A later analysis counted about 80 million unique TCR beta chains across the 550 to 750 repertoires, and roughly 10 million of these chains were shared by at least two donors. To remove PCR and sequencing errors, raw reads were error-corrected and collapsed into unique sequences using a nearest-neighbor algorithm that merged closely related sequences. CDR3 sequences were aligned to IMGT reference sequences to assign V, D and J gene segments. Each retained sequence needed at least a six-nucleotide match to both a V gene segment and a J gene segment. A rearrangement was called productive if the CDR3 had no stop codons and remained in frame with V and J, and every other rearrangement was called non-productive. CDR3 was defined according to IMGT convention as the region running from the second conserved V-encoded cysteine to the conserved J-encoded phenylalanine. Sequences without an unambiguous match to a single V gene segment were excluded from the earlier analysis of about 640 of the donors. An earlier analysis of several hundred of the donors called V segments functional above 56.7% productive rearrangements and segregating when the between-donor standard deviation exceeded 5%. A statistical classification framework was built to diagnose cytomegalovirus status from the catalog of TCR beta chain sequences. V and J gene assignment, in a later analysis, came from comparing TCR nucleotide sequences with IMGT/GENE-DB human TR gene sequences. In a later analysis, CDR3 sequences and most-parsimonious VDJ recombination scenarios were assigned using the TCRdist pipeline. In a later analysis, every TCR beta chain was defined by the combination of its CDR3 amino acid sequence and its V-gene family, and reads without a unique V-gene family were dropped. In a later analysis, around 600 highly shared, low-generation-probability nucleotide sequences were removed to address suspected cross-contamination and a sequencing artifact. For each public chain, a later analysis derived a clonal expansion index from normalized ranks of inferred template counts within each repertoire. Generation probabilities in a later analysis came from a VDJ recombination model fitted to out-of-frame rearrangements, and those results were checked against IGoR. A later analysis scored TCR-TCR, TCR-HLA and TCR-CMV co-occurrence with hypergeometric tests, applying a repertoire-size bias correction to TCR pairs. To estimate false discovery rates, a later analysis permuted the HLA or CMV assignments 20 times. A later analysis grouped co-occurring TCRs with DBSCAN, adding TCRdist sequence similarity when clustering within HLA-allele-positive subsets. For co-occurrence clustering, repertoires with fewer than 30,000 or more than 120,000 public chains were excluded, along with five or six repertoires with anomalous nucleotide sharing. This is the immuneACCESS table as TCRdb keeps it, with only in-frame sequences that have V and J called. A part of the clones is gone; compared with another copy, unresolved V genes explain less than half, and the rest is unexplained. V and J calls and clone size are given by that table; D and trimming were obtained from the DNA. This sample lists about 95,000 clones; about three quarters were detected once. The ten largest clones capture 8% to 10% of the sample.

Worth noting for this clone: The antigen it binds to is not known. No base quality information exists; no much larger clone differs at one position.

Overall study outcomes, separate from this receptor: Several of the top co-occurrence clusters appeared to be linked to parvovirus B19, influenza, CMV and Epstein-Barr virus, according to a later analysis. The study listed 150 to 200 TCR beta chains as associated with cytomegalovirus. Presence/absence analyses assumed roughly uniform sequencing depth across donors, an assumption that may not hold. At a false discovery rate of 0.05, a later analysis linked about 16,000 TCR beta sequences to specific HLA alleles. The sequencing pipeline was judged likely to have produced a cluster of highly shared sequence variants as a technical artifact. When HLA alleles, especially DR and DQ, strongly co-occurred, attributing TCR associations to individual alleles was difficult. A later analysis found that TCR association rates varied across HLA loci, with DRB1 alleles showing the most associated TCRs and HLA-C alleles the fewest. Three of the identified cytomegalovirus-associated TCR beta chains were confirmed in vitro to be specific for cytomegalovirus antigens. An association between a missense DCLRE1C variant and V-gene and J-gene trimming of TCR beta chains was found in a later genetic analysis and replicated in an independent cohort. A later analysis found that most CMV-associated TCR beta chains appeared HLA-restricted, with HLA associations seemingly driven largely by CMV exposure. Compared with equally common non-associated chains, HLA-associated TCR beta chains in a later analysis were more clonally expanded and had lower generation probabilities. Most TCR sequences were observed very rarely across donors, whereas some public TCRs were present in many individuals. Only TCR beta chains were sequenced in this cohort, and the absence of alpha or paired-chain data limited detectable features. An earlier analysis of approximately 570 of the donors showed that most TCR beta V segments appeared in productive rearrangements either about 87% or about 30% of the time, which broadly matched IMGT annotations. The authors suggested that the approach could potentially be extended to other disease states and immunological phenotypes. Correlated functional status among segregating V segments might be attributable to linkage disequilibrium, but an unknown experimental factor could not be ruled out. Because HLA typing was unavailable for some donors at each locus, only the typed subset was used in association tests. A further reported finding was that TCR beta sequences accurately predicted the HLA-A and HLA-B alleles for most subjects in the first cohort. The 87-base-pair reads could not distinguish some IMGT-functional V segments, including TRBV6-2 and TRBV6-3, so those segments were excluded. CMV serostatus was the only immune exposure information available for the cohort. Cytomegalovirus status was reported to be diagnosed by the classifier with high specificity and sensitivity in both the original and validation cohorts. According to a later genetic analysis, donors in an Asian-associated ancestry cluster had fewer N-insertions in productive TCRs than the approximately 610-donor mean. Because counts were too low, around 18 rarely observed V segments, including chromosome 9 orphons, were left out of the earlier analysis of some 640 of the donors.

This receptor was taken from a man between 60 and 75 years old in good health and CMV-seronegative. The sequenced sample was PBMCs. The chain employs TRBV14 and TRBJ2-7; TRBD1 might be the D gene, on 6 matching bases. For the CDR3, the sequence is CASSQEISVQGRQYF. The DNA sequence follows: TGTGCCAGCAGCCAAGAAATCTCGGTACAGGGAAGGCAGTACTTC.